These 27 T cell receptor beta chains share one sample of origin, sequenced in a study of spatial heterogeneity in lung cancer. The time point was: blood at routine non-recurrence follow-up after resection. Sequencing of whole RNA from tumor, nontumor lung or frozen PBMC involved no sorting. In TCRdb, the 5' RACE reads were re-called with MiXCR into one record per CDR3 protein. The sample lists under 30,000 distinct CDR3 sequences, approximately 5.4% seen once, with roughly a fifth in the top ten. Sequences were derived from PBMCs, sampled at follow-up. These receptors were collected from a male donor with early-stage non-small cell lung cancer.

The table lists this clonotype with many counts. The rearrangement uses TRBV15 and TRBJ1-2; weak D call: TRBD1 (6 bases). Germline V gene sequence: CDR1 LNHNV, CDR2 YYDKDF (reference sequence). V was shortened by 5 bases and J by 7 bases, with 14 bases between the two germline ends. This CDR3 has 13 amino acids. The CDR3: CATSGHRAGGYTF. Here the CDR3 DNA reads TGTGCCACCAGCGGACACAGGGCCGGTGGCTACACCTTC.

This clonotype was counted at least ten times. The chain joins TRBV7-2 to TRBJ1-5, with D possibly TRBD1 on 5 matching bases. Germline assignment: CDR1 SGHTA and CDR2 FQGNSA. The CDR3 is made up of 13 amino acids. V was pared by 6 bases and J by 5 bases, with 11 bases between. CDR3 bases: TGTGCCAGCAGTGCTACGGGGGATCAGCCCCAGCATTTT. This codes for CASSATGDQPQHF. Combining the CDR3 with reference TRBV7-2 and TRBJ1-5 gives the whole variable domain GAGVSQSPSNKVTEKGKDVELRCDPISGHTALYWYRQSLGQGLEFLIYFQGNSAPDKSGLPSDRFSAERTGGSVSTLTIQRTQQEDSAVYLCASSATGDQPQHFGDGTRLSIL.

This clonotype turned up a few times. CDR3 in amino acids: CSARGASGFTDTQYF. In DNA form, the CDR3 reads TGCAGTGCTAGGGGGGCTAGCGGATTCACAGATACGCAGTATTTT. J is TRBJ2-3 and V is TRBV20-1, with D maybe TRBD2 (7 bases). Deletions cut 3 bases from V and 2 bases from J, with 15 bases between. The CDR3 totals 15 residues. Germline CDR1 reads DFQATT; CDR2 reads SNEGSKA (reference sequence).

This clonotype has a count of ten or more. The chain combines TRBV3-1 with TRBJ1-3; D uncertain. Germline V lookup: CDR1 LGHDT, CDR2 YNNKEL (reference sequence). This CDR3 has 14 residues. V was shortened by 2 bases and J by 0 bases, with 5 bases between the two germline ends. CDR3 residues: CASSQTYSGNTIYF. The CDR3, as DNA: TGTGCCAGCAGCCAAACATACTCTGGAAACACCATATATTTT.

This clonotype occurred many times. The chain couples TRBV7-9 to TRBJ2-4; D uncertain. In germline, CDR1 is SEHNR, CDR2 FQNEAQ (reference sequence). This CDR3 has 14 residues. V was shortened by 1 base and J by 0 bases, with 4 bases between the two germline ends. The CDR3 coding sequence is TGTGCCAGCAGCTTAGGCCTAGCCAAAAACATTCAGTACTTC. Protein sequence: CASSLGLAKNIQYF.

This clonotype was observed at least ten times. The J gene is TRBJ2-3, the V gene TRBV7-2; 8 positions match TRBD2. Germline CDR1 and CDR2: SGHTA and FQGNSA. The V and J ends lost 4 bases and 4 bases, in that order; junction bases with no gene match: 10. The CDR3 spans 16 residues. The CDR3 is CASSYRTGRGADTQYF. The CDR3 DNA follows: TGTGCCAGCAGCTATCGAACAGGGCGGGGGGCAGATACGCAGTATTTT.

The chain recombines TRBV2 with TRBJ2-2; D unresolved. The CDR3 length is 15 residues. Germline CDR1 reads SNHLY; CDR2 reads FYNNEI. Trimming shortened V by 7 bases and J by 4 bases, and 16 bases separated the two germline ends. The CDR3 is CASNLGSSRTGELFF. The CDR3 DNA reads TGTGCCAGCAACCTAGGTAGCAGTCGCACCGGGGAGCTGTTTTTT.

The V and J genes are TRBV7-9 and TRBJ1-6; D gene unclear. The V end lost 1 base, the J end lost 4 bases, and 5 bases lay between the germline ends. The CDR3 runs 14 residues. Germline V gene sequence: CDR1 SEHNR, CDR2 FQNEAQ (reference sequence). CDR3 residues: CASSLEQYNSPLHF. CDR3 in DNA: TGTGCCAGCAGCTTAGAACAGTATAATTCACCCCTCCACTTT. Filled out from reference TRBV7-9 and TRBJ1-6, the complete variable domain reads DTGVSQNPRHKITKRGQNVTFRCDPISEHNRLYWYRQTLGQGPEFLTYFQNEAQLEKSRLLSDRFSAERPKGSFSTLEIQRTEQGDSAMYLCASSLEQYNSPLHFGNGTRLTVT.

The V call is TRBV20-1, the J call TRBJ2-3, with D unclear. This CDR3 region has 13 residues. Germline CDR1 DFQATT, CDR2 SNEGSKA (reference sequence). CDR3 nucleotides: TGCAGCCCCGCCCATTTGGCCGCCGATACGCAGTATTTT. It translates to CSPAHLAADTQYF.

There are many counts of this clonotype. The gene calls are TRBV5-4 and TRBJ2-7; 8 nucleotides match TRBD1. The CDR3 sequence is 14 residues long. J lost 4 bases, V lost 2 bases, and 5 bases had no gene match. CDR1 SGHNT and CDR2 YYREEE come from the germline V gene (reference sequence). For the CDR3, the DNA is TGTGCCAGCAGCTTCCGGGACAGGACTTACGAGCAGTACGTC. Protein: CASSFRDRTYEQYV.

CDR3 DNA: TGCGCCAGCAGCCCCCGGGGCGGGACAGGATTCTACGAGCAGTACTTC. Its protein product is CASSPRGGTGFYEQYF. The chain joins TRBV5-1 to TRBJ2-7; TRBD1 aligns across 8 bases. Germline V gene lookup returns CDR1 SGHRS and CDR2 YFSETQ. V lost 4 bases to trimming and J lost 3 bases; unmatched junction nucleotides: 12. The CDR3 is 16 amino acids.

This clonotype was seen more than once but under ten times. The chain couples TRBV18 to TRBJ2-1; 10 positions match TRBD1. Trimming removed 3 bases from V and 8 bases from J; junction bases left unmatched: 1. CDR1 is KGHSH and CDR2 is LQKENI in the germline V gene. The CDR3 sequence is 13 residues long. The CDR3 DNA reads TGTGCCAGCTCACCGGGACAGGGGCATGAGCAGTTCTTC. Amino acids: CASSPGQGHEQFF.

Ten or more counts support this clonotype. Here the CDR3 DNA reads TGTGCCAGCAGCCCGGCCTACGAGCAGTACTTC. Its protein product is CASSPAYEQYF. The chain combines TRBV7-2 with TRBJ2-7; no definite D call. The V end lost 5 bases, the J end lost 2 bases, and 4 bases lay between the germline ends. CDR3 length: 11 amino acids. CDR1 and CDR2 from the germline V gene are SGHTA and FQGNSA.

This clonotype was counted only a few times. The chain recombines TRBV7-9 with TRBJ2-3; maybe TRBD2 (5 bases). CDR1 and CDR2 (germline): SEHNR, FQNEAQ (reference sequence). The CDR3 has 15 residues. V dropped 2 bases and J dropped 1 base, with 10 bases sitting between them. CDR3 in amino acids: CASSLTAGRTDTQYF. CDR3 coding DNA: TGTGCCAGCAGCTTAACGGCGGGCCGCACAGATACGCAGTATTTT.

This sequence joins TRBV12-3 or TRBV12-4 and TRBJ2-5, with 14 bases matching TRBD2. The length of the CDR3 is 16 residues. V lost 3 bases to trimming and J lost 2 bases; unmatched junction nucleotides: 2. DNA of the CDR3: TGTGCCAGCAGTTTCGGACTAGCGGGAGGTCAAGAGACCCAGTACTTC. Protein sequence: CASSFGLAGGQETQYF.

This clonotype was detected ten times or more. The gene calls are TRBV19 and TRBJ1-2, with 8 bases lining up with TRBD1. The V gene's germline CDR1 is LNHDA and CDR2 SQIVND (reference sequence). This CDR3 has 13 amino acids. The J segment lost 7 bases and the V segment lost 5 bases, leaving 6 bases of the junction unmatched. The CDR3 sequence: CASSPGTGSGYTF. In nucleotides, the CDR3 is TGTGCCAGTAGTCCTGGGACAGGTTCTGGCTACACCTTC.

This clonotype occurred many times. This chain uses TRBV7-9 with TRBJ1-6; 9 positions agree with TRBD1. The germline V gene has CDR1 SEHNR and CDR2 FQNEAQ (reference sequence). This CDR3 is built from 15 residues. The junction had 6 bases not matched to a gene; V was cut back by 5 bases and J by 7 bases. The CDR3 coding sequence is TGTGCCAGCAGCCCGCGACAGGGGGGGAATTCACCCCTCCACTTT. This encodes CASSPRQGGNSPLHF.

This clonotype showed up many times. CDR3 sequence reads: CASSQADLTDTQYF. For the CDR3, the DNA is TGTGCCAGCAGCCAAGCAGACCTCACAGATACGCAGTATTTT. This chain connects TRBV3-1 to TRBJ2-3, with D unresolved. V was clipped by 1 base and J by 2 bases, with 7 bases between them. The length of the CDR3 is 14 residues. Per germline, CDR1 LGHDT and CDR2 YNNKEL (reference sequence).

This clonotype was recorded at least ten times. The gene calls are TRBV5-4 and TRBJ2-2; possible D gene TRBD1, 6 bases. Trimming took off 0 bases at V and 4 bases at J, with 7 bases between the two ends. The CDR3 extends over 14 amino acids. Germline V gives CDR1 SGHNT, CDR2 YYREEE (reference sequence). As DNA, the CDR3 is TGTGCCAGCAGCTTGGGACAGGTCACCGGGGAGCTGTTTTTT. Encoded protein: CASSLGQVTGELFF.

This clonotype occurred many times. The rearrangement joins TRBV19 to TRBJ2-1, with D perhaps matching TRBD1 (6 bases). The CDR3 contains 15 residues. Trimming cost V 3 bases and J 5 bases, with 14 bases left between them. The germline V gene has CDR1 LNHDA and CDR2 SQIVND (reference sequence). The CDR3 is CASSISGTSNNEQFF. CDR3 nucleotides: TGTGCCAGTAGTATCTCCGGGACATCTAACAATGAGCAGTTCTTC.

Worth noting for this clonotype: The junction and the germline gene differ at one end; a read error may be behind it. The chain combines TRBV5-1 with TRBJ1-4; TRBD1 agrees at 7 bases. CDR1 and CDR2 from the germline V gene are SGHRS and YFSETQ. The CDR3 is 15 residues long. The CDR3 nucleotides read TGCGCCAGCAGCGTGCAGACAGGGAATAATGGAAAACTGTTTTTT. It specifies CASSVQTGNNGKLFF.

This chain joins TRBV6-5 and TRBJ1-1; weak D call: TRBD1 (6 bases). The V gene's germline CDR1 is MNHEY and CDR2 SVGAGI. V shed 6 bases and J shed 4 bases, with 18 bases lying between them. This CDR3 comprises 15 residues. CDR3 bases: TGTGCCAGCAGAGACCTGGGACATGGGTCCACTGAAGCTTTCTTT. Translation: CASRDLGHGSTEAFF.

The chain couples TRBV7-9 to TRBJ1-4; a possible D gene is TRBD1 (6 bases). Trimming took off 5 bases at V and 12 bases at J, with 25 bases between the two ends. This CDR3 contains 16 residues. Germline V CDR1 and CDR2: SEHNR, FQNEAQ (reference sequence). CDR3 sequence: CASSQPTGANFVELFF. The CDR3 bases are TGTGCCAGCAGCCAACCCACGGGGGCCAATTTTGTTGAACTGTTTTTT. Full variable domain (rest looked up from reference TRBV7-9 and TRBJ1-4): DTGVSQNPRHKITKRGQNVTFRCDPISEHNRLYWYRQTLGQGPEFLTYFQNEAQLEKSRLLSDRFSAERPKGSFSTLEIQRTEQGDSAMYLCASSQPTGANFVELFFGSGTQLSVL.

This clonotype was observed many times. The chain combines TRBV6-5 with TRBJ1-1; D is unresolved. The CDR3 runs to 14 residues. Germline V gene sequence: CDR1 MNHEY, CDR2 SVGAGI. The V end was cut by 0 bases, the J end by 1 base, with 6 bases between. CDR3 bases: TGTGCCAGCAGTTACTCGTTACGGAACACTGAAGCTTTCTTT. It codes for CASSYSLRNTEAFF.

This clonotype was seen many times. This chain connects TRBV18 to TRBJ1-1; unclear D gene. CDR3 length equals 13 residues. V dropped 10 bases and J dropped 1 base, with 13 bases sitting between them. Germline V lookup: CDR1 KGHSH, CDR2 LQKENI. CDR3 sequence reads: CATLVTRNTEAFF. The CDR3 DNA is TGTGCCACTCTCGTTACAAGGAACACTGAAGCTTTCTTT.

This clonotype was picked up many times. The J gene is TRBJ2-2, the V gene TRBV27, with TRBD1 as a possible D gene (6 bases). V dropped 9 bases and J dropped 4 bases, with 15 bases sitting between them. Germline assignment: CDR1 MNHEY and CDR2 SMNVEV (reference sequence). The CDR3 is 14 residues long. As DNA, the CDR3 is TGTGCCAGTACGACAGGTCTCGTCACCGGGGAGCTGTTTTTT. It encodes CASTTGLVTGELFF.

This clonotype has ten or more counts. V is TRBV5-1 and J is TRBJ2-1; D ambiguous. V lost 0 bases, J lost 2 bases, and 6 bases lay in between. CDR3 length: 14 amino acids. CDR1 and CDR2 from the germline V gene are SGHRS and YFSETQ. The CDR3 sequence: CASSLDGTYNEQFF. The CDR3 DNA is TGCGCCAGCAGCTTGGACGGCACCTACAATGAGCAGTTCTTC.